The 23 T cell receptor beta chains presented below share a single source sample, sequenced in a study of somatic mutations in cytotoxic T cells in rheumatoid arthritis (dated by TCRdb to the late 2010s). The library was obtained by the immunoSEQ multiplex PCR assay. In TCRdb, the immuneACCESS table is reduced to in-frame sequences with V and J assigned. These tables do not hold every clone; where another copy was compared, an unresolved V gene accounts for under half, and the others remain unexplained. The table for this sample lists about 19,000 clones; less than 90% of them were counted only once. The top ten hold around 15% of the sample. Specimen: CD8+ T cells sorted from blood. These receptors all come from a man aged 40-49 years in good health.

This clone occurred a few times. The V gene is TRBV29-1, the J gene TRBJ2-7; 7 positions match TRBD2. The CDR3 sequence is 13 residues long. Germline-derived CDR1 and CDR2 are SQVTM and ANQGSEA. After removal of 4 bases from V and 3 bases from J, the junction contained 6 bases not matched to a gene. The CDR3 DNA is TGCAGCGTTGGGGAGGGTGGGGACTACGAGCAGTACTTC. As protein: CSVGEGGDYEQYF.

V usage is TRBV27 and J usage is TRBJ2-7; maybe TRBD1 (5 bases). Trimming removed 1 base at V and 6 bases at J, with 10 bases between. The CDR3 spans 13 residues. Germline V CDR1 and CDR2: MNHEY, SMNVEV (reference sequence). The CDR3 sequence: CASSLFPRAEQYF. DNA for the CDR3: TGTGCCAGCAGTTTATTCCCCAGGGCCGAGCAGTACTTC.

The V and J genes are TRBV5-4 and TRBJ2-7, with D uncertain. This CDR3 is 13 amino acids long. Trimming stripped 2 bases from V and 1 base from J, with 7 bases between. Germline CDR1 SGHNT, CDR2 YYREEE (reference sequence). The CDR3 loop reads CASSFGFSYEQYF. As DNA, the CDR3 is TGTGCCAGCAGCTTCGGCTTTTCCTACGAGCAGTACTTC. The whole variable domain, filled in from reference TRBV5-4 and TRBJ2-7, reads ETGVTQSPTHLIKTRGQQVTLRCSSQSGHNTVSWYQQALGQGPQFIFQYYREEENGRGNFPPRFSGLQFPNYSSELNVNALELDDSALYLCASSFGFSYEQYFGPGTRLTVT.

The CDR3 reads CASSEGYYNEQFF. The CDR3 DNA sequence: TGTGCCAGCAGTGAAGGGTATTACAATGAGCAGTTCTTC. The chain employs TRBV7-8 and TRBJ2-1; D gene uncertain. Trimming removed 6 bases from V and 4 bases from J, with 10 bases in between. The CDR3 runs 13 residues. Germline values: CDR1 SGHVS, CDR2 FQNEAQ.

The V call is TRBV27, the J call TRBJ2-2; 8 nucleotides line up with TRBD2. V dropped 0 bases and J dropped 1; count of bases not matched to a gene: 7. In germline, CDR1 is MNHEY, CDR2 SMNVEV (reference sequence). The CDR3 sequence is 18 residues long. The DNA of the CDR3 is TGTGCCAGCAGTTTATCAGCAGGGCTAGCGGGGAACACCGGGGAGCTGTTTTTT. This translates into CASSLSAGLAGNTGELFF.

This clone was seen only once. CDR3: CASSTERSPTYNEQFF. The CDR3 coding sequence is TGTGCCAGCAGTACTGAACGGTCCCCCACCTACAATGAGCAGTTCTTC. V gene TRBV28 combines with J gene TRBJ2-1; D is undetermined. The V and J ends lost 5 bases and 2 bases respectively, with 16 bases between them. Germline CDR1 is MDHEN and CDR2 is SYDVKM. The CDR3 extends over 16 amino acids.

This clone showed up just once. The rearrangement joins TRBV30 to TRBJ1-2, with 7 nucleotides matching TRBD1. Germline V gene sequence: CDR1 GTSNPN, CDR2 SVGIG (reference sequence). Trimming took 0 bases from V and 5 from J; bases not matched to a gene: 6. The CDR3 has 14 residues. The CDR3 is CAWSVTRTGYGYTF. Here the CDR3 DNA reads TGTGCCTGGAGTGTAACCCGGACAGGTTATGGCTACACCTTC.

This chain uses TRBV6-6 with TRBJ2-1; 7 bases are shared with TRBD2. From germline, CDR1 is MNHNY and CDR2 SVGAGI (reference sequence). Trimming took 4 bases from V and 1 from J; bases not matched to a gene: 7. This CDR3 is 16 amino acids long. CDR3 residues: CASSFWEGRSYNEQFF. DNA of the CDR3: TGTGCCAGCAGTTTTTGGGAGGGCCGTTCCTACAATGAGCAGTTCTTC.

The chain links TRBV7-9 to TRBJ2-1, with 7 bases identical to TRBD1. Germline V CDR1 and CDR2: SEHNR, FQNEAQ (reference sequence). CDR3 size: 16 residues. With 6 bases clipped from V and 4 bases from J, the junction kept 12 bases outside the gene matches. CDR3 nucleotides: TGTGCCAGCAGTCATGTACGGGACAGAAGATACAATGAGCAGTTCTTC. It yields the protein CASSHVRDRRYNEQFF.

The chain has TRBV30 and TRBJ2-7; 7 nucleotides align to TRBD2. The trim removed 8 bases at V and 0 bases at J, leaving 10 bases unmatched. CDR3 length: 14 residues. CDR1 GTSNPN and CDR2 SVGIG come from the germline V gene (reference sequence). Here the CDR3 reads CAGGLAEASYEQYF. The CDR3 DNA reads as TGTGCCGGCGGGCTAGCGGAGGCCTCCTACGAGCAGTACTTC.

V usage is TRBV7-2 and J usage is TRBJ1-5, with unresolved D. There are 15 residues in the CDR3. CDR1 SGHTA and CDR2 FQGNSA come from the germline V gene. Deletions cut 2 bases from V and 0 bases from J, with 8 bases between. The DNA of the CDR3 is TGTGCCAGCAGCTTATATCCAGATAGCAATCAGCCCCAGCATTTT. Translation: CASSLYPDSNQPQHF.

This chain uses TRBV6-5 with TRBJ1-4; the match to TRBD1 covers 7 bases. The CDR3 covers 16 residues. The ends lost 4 bases at V and 8 bases at J; junction bases unmatched: 13. Germline CDR1 MNHEY, CDR2 SVGAGI. The chain's CDR3 is CASSSPNRGHEEKLFF. The CDR3 bases are TGTGCCAGCAGTTCCCCAAACAGGGGCCATGAGGAAAAACTGTTTTTT.

CDR3 region: CASSLSSFPYEQYF. In DNA form, the CDR3 reads TGTGCCAGTAGTCTATCGAGTTTCCCCTACGAGCAGTACTTC. The chain uses TRBV19 and TRBJ2-7; unclear D gene. Trimming cost V 5 bases and J 2 bases, with 13 bases left between them. This CDR3 has 14 residues. The V gene's germline CDR1 is LNHDA and CDR2 SQIVND (reference sequence).

The chain links TRBV5-4 to TRBJ2-3; no definite D call. Germline V gives CDR1 SGHNT, CDR2 YYREEE (reference sequence). The CDR3 totals 15 residues. Trimming pared 1 base from V and 2 bases from J, leaving 11 bases between. The CDR3 nucleotides read TGTGCCAGCAGCTTGCCTAATGGGGACACAGATACGCAGTATTTT. Protein product: CASSLPNGDTDTQYF.

The rearrangement uses TRBV10-3 and TRBJ2-7; D possibly corresponds to TRBD2 (5 bases). V gave up 4 bases and J gave up 4 bases, with 8 bases separating them. The CDR3 extends over 12 amino acids. CDR1 and CDR2 (germline): ENHRY, SYGVKD. CDR3 in DNA: TGTGCCATCAGTGTCCGGGAATACGAGCAGTACTTC. This sequence encodes CAISVREYEQYF.

CDR3 residues: CASSQDEASYEQYF. CDR3 nucleotides: TGCGCCAGCAGCCAAGATGAGGCCAGCTACGAGCAGTACTTC. The V and J genes are TRBV4-1 and TRBJ2-7; no definite D call. The CDR3 contains 14 residues. Looked up from germline, CDR1 is MGHRA and CDR2 is YSYEKL. With 0 bases removed from V and 3 bases from J, the gap between germline ends came to 9 bases.

The rearrangement uses TRBV13 and TRBJ2-1; D is perhaps TRBD1 (6 bases). Germline V gene data show CDR1 as PRHDT and CDR2 as FYEKMQ (reference sequence). The V and J ends lost 5 bases and 5 bases respectively, with 13 bases between them. This CDR3 has 14 residues. CDR3 in DNA: TGTGCCAGCAGCCAGAGGGGGACGCACAATGAGCAGTTCTTC. Translating it yields CASSQRGTHNEQFF.

The chain combines TRBV7-6 with TRBJ1-5; D is possibly TRBD1 (5 bases). Deletions cut 1 base from V and 0 bases from J, with 16 bases between. Germline-derived CDR1 and CDR2 are SGHVS and FNYEAQ. The CDR3 is made up of 18 amino acids. The CDR3 nucleotides are TGTGCCAGCAGCTTAGGACCCGGCAGGGTACCTAGCAATCAGCCCCAGCATTTT. The encoded protein is CASSLGPGRVPSNQPQHF.

The genes are TRBV7-2 and TRBJ2-4; TRBD1 might be the D (6 bases). The germline gives CDR1 SGHTA, CDR2 FQGNSA. The CDR3 has 14 amino acids. The V and J ends lost 5 bases and 8 bases respectively, with 16 bases between them. CDR3 in amino acids: CASSDPQGADIQYF. CDR3 DNA sequence: TGTGCCAGCAGCGACCCACAGGGAGCTGACATTCAGTACTTC.

The chain links TRBV7-9 to TRBJ2-1; 10 bases agree with TRBD2. V trimming: 6 bases; J trimming: 0 bases; junction bases outside the gene matches: 8. The length of the CDR3 is 17 residues. Germline V CDR1 and CDR2: SEHNR, FQNEAQ (reference sequence). CDR3 sequence (DNA): TGTGCCAGCAGGAACCCTAGCGGGGGATTCTCCTACAATGAGCAGTTCTTC. Protein sequence: CASRNPSGGFSYNEQFF.

The rearrangement joins TRBV7-9 to TRBJ2-5; 11 bases fit TRBD2. With V trimmed by 4 bases and J by 2 bases, 0 bases remained unmatched. The CDR3 runs 14 residues. Germline V gene lookup returns CDR1 SEHNR and CDR2 FQNEAQ (reference sequence). CDR3 nucleotide sequence: TGTGCCAGCAGCTGGACTAGCGGGCAAGAGACCCAGTACTTC. Its protein product is CASSWTSGQETQYF. The full variable domain, its missing parts supplied by reference TRBV7-9 and TRBJ2-5, is DTGVSQNPRHKITKRGQNVTFRCDPISEHNRLYWYRQTLGQGPEFLTYFQNEAQLEKSRLLSDRFSAERPKGSFSTLEIQRTEQGDSAMYLCASSWTSGQETQYFGPGTRLLVL.

Only a few counts were recorded for this clone. The rearrangement links TRBV29-1 to TRBJ2-2, with D possibly TRBD2 on 6 matching bases. Deletions cut 3 bases from V and 5 bases from J, with 13 bases between. The CDR3 sequence is 14 residues long. From germline, CDR1 is SQVTM and CDR2 ANQGSEA. The CDR3 here is CSVEEGSVTGELFF. Written as DNA, the CDR3 is TGCAGCGTTGAGGAGGGGTCGGTTACCGGGGAGCTGTTTTTT.

The chain recombines TRBV6-5 with TRBJ2-2; TRBD2 is a possible D gene (6 bases). The CDR3 loop spans 15 amino acids. CDR1 and CDR2 (germline): MNHEY, SVGAGI. The V end lost 6 bases, the J end lost 6 bases, and 17 bases lay between the germline ends. CDR3 sequence: CASRRLVGQAGELFF. DNA of the CDR3: TGTGCCAGCAGACGACTAGTCGGGCAAGCCGGGGAGCTGTTTTTT.